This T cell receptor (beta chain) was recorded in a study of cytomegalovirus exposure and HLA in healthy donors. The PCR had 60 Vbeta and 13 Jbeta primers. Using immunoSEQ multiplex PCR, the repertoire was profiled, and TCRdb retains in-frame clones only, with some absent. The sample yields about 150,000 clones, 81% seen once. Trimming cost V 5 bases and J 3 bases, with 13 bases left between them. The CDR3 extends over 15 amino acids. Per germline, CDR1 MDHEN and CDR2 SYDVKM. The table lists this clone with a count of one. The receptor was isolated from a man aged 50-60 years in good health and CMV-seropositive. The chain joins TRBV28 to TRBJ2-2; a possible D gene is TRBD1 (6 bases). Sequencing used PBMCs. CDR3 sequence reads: CASSPGTLDTGELFF. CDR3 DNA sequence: TGTGCCAGCAGTCCCGGGACACTCGACACCGGGGAGCTGTTTTTT.